Below are 8 T cell receptor beta chains sequenced from a single sample in a study of T cell responses to AZD1222 COVID-19 vaccine. Sequencing used immunoSEQ multiplex PCR; TCRdb keeps in-frame clones, though not all of them. This sample has tens of thousands of clones, with approximately 91% found just once. The sequencing here drew on peripheral blood, taken on day 0 of AZD1222 vaccination. The receptors come from an adult in good health.

V is TRBV5-4 and J is TRBJ1-5, with TRBD1 identical over 8 bases. Germline CDR1 SGHNT, CDR2 YYREEE (reference sequence). The CDR3 spans 15 residues. The ends lost 4 bases at V and 3 bases at J; junction bases unmatched: 6. The CDR3 nucleotides read TGTGCCAGCAGCCACGGACAGGGAGACAATCAGCCCCAGCATTTT. The encoded protein is CASSHGQGDNQPQHF. The whole variable domain, filled in from reference TRBV5-4 and TRBJ1-5, reads ETGVTQSPTHLIKTRGQQVTLRCSSQSGHNTVSWYQQALGQGPQFIFQYYREEENGRGNFPPRFSGLQFPNYSSELNVNALELDDSALYLCASSHGQGDNQPQHFGDGTRLSIL.

The J gene is TRBJ2-1, the V gene TRBV5-1; the D call may be TRBD1 or TRBD2 (5 bases each). CDR1 and CDR2 (germline): SGHRS, YFSETQ. V shed 0 bases and J shed 6 bases, with 13 bases lying between them. This CDR3 region has 15 residues. CDR3 amino acids: CASSLAGPLSNEQFF. CDR3 in DNA: TGCGCCAGCAGCTTGGCGGGGCCCCTCAGCAATGAGCAGTTCTTC.

V usage is TRBV5-5 and J usage is TRBJ2-1; TRBD2 aligns across 7 bases. Germline V gene lookup returns CDR1 SGHKS and CDR2 YYEKEE (reference sequence). The V and J ends lost 2 bases and 1 base, in that order; junction bases with no gene match: 3. The CDR3 loop spans 15 amino acids. CDR3 loop: CASSFSSGSYNEQFF. DNA of the CDR3: TGTGCCAGCAGCTTTTCTAGCGGATCCTACAATGAGCAGTTCTTC.

This clone appeared once. The chain employs TRBV7-2 and TRBJ2-7, with 7 bases identical to TRBD1. J lost 1 base, V lost 6 bases, and 3 bases had no gene match. The germline V gene encodes CDR1 SGHTA and CDR2 FQGNSA. This CDR3 contains 13 residues. The CDR3: CASRGQRSYEQYF. The CDR3 DNA reads TGTGCCAGCAGGGGACAGAGATCCTACGAGCAGTACTTC.

The gene calls are TRBV19 and TRBJ1-1; 8 nucleotides align to TRBD1. Germline V lookup: CDR1 LNHDA, CDR2 SQIVND (reference sequence). CDR3 length: 14 residues. Trimming at V came to 5 bases and at J to 4 bases, leaving 6 bases not matched to a gene. This chain's CDR3 is CASSPGGTGTEAFF. The CDR3 DNA reads TGTGCCAGTAGTCCAGGGGGCACGGGCACTGAAGCTTTCTTT. Supplemented by reference TRBV19 and TRBJ1-1, the full variable domain reads DGGITQSPKYLFRKEGQNVTLSCEQNLNHDAMYWYRQDPGQGLRLIYYSQIVNDFQKGDIAEGYSVSREKKESFPLTVTSAQKNPTAFYLCASSPGGTGTEAFFGQGTRLTVV.

The chain recombines TRBV7-9 with TRBJ1-2, with a weak D call TRBD1 (5 bases). Per germline, CDR1 SEHNR and CDR2 FQNEAQ (reference sequence). The CDR3 is 17 residues long. Trimming took 5 bases from V and 7 from J, leaving 26 bases between them. CDR3 sequence: CASSPLEDLGPWSGYTF. CDR3 coding DNA: TGTGCCAGCAGCCCCTTGGAGGATTTGGGGCCTTGGAGTGGCTACACCTTC. Based on the CDR3 plus reference TRBV7-9 and TRBJ1-2, the full variable domain is DTGVSQNPRHKITKRGQNVTFRCDPISEHNRLYWYRQTLGQGPEFLTYFQNEAQLEKSRLLSDRFSAERPKGSFSTLEIQRTEQGDSAMYLCASSPLEDLGPWSGYTFGSGTRLTVV.

The rearrangement uses TRBV7-9 and TRBJ2-3; perhaps TRBD1 as D (5 bases). CDR1 and CDR2 from the germline V gene are SEHNR and FQNEAQ (reference sequence). The CDR3 is made up of 15 amino acids. Trimming stripped 1 base from V and 5 bases from J, with 13 bases between. The CDR3 reads CASSLEGWGVDTQYF. The DNA of the CDR3 is TGTGCCAGCAGCTTAGAAGGGTGGGGCGTAGATACGCAGTATTTT.

The genes are TRBV27 and TRBJ2-2; 7 nucleotides agree with TRBD2. The CDR3 length is 17 residues. The ends lost 2 bases at V and 4 bases at J; junction bases unmatched: 10. Germline-derived CDR1 and CDR2 are MNHEY and SMNVEV (reference sequence). The CDR3 DNA is TGTGCCAGCAGTTTACGGGGGAGGGCCCGAGGCACCGGGGAGCTGTTTTTT. Translating it yields CASSLRGRARGTGELFF.